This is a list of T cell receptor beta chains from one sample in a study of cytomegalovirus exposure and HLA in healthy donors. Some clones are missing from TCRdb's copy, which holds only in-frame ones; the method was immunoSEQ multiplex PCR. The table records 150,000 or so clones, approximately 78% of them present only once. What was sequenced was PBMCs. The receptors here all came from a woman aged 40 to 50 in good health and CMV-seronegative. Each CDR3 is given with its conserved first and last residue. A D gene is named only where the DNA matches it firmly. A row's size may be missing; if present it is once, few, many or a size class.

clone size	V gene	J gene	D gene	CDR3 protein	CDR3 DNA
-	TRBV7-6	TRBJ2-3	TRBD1	CASSPRTGSTDTQYF	TGTGCCAGCAGCCCGCGGACAGGGTCCACAGATACGCAGTATTTT
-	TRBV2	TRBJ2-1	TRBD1	CASSAPGTGFYNEQFF	TGTGCCAGCAGTGCACCCGGGACAGGGTTCTACAATGAGCAGTTCTTC
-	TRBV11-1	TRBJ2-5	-	CASSPLDLRETQYF	TGTGCCAGCTCCCCCCTCGACTTGCGCGAGACCCAGTACTTC
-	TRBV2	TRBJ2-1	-	CASAGRDNFFWGVGNEQFF	TGTGCCAGCGCCGGCCGGGACAATTTTTTCTGGGGCGTGGGCAATGAGCAGTTCTTC
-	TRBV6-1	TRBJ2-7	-	CASSARFYEQYF	TGTGCCAGCAGTGCCCGGTTCTACGAGCAGTACTTC
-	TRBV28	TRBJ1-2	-	CASSSSGSYYGYTF	TGTGCCAGCAGTTCCTCCGGGAGCTACTATGGCTACACCTTC
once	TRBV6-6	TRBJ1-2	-	CASSYSGGSYGYTF	TGCGCCAGCAGTTACTCCGGGGGGTCCTATGGCTACACCTTC
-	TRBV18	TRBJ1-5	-	CASSPGGSYQPQHF	TGTGCCAGCTCACCCGGGGGGAGCTATCAGCCCCAGCATTTT
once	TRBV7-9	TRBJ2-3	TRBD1	CASSRTQGAPTDTQYF	TGTGCCAGCAGCCGGACACAGGGGGCCCCCACAGATACGCAGTATTTT
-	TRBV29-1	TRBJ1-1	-	CSVGWGGDTEAFF	TGCAGCGTTGGGTGGGGGGGCGACACTGAAGCTTTCTTT
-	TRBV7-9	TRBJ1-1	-	CASSRRGGAEAFF	TGTGCCAGCAGCCGCAGGGGAGGGGCTGAAGCTTTCTTT